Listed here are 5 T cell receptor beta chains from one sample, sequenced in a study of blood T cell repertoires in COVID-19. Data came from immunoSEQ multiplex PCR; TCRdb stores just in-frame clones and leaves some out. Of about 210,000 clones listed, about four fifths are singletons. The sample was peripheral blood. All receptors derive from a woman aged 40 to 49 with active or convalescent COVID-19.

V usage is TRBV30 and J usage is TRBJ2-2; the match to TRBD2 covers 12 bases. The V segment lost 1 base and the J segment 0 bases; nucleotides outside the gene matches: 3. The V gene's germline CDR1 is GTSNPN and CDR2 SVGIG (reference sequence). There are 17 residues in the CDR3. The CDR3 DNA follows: TGTGCCTGGAGTGGGGCTAGCGGGAGGGCGAACACCGGGGAGCTGTTTTTT. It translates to CAWSGASGRANTGELFF.

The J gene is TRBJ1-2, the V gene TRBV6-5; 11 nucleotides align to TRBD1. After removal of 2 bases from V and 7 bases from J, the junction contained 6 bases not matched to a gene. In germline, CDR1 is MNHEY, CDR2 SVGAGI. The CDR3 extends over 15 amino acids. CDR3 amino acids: CASSYRTGGLAGYTF. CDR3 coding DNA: TGTGCCAGCAGTTACCGGACAGGGGGCTTGGCTGGCTACACCTTC.

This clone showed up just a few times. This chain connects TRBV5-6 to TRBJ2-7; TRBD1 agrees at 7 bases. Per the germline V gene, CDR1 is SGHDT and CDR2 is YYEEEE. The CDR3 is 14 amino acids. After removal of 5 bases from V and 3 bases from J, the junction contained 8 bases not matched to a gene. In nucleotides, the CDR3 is TGTGCCAGCAGGCGGTTGACAGGGAACTACGAGCAGTACTTC. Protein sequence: CASRRLTGNYEQYF.

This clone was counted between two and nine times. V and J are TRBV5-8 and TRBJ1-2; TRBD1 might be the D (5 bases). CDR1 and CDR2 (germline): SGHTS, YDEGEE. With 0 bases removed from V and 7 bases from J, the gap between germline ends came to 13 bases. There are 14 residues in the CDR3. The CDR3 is CASSLGQIRAGYTF. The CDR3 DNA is TGTGCCAGCAGCTTGGGACAGATTCGTGCTGGCTACACCTTC. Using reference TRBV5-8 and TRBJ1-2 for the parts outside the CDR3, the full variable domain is EAGVTQSPTHLIKTRGQQATLRCSPISGHTSVYWYQQALGLGLQFLLWYDEGEERNRGNFPPRFSGRQFPNYSSELNVNALELEDSALYLCASSLGQIRAGYTFGSGTRLTVV.

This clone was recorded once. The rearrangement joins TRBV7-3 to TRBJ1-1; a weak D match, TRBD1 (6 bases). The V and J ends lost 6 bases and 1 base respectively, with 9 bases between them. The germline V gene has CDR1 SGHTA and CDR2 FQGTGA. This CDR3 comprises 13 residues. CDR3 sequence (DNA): TGTGCCAGCAGACAGGGCCCGAACACTGAAGCTTTCTTT. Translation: CASRQGPNTEAFF. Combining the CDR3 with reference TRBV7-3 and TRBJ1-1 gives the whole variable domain GAGVSQTPSNKVTEKGKYVELRCDPISGHTALYWYRQSLGQGPEFLIYFQGTGAADDSGLPNDRFFAVRPEGSVSTLKIQRTERGDSAVYLCASRQGPNTEAFFGQGTRLTVV.